These T cell receptor beta chains were read from a single sample in a study of blood T cell repertoires in COVID-19. Using immunoSEQ multiplex PCR, the repertoire was profiled, and TCRdb retains in-frame clones only, with some absent. The sample carries approximately 50,000 clones, more than 70% recorded once. The sample comprised peripheral blood. All receptors come from a man aged 60 to 69 with acute or convalescent COVID-19. CDR3s include the opening cysteine and the closing phenylalanine or tryptophan. The order of the fields is D gene, CDR3 length, J gene, V gene, clone size, CDR3 DNA, CDR3 protein. A D gene is named only where the DNA matches it firmly. A clone size is listed for some rows: how often the clone was seen (once, few, many), or a class if it is expanded.

D gene: -
CDR3 length: 12
J gene: TRBJ1-4
V gene: TRBV11-2
clone size: -
CDR3 DNA: TGTGCCAGCAGCTCGAGGCAGGAAAAACTGTTTTTT
CDR3 protein: CASSSRQEKLFF

D gene: TRBD2
CDR3 length: 15
J gene: TRBJ2-7
V gene: TRBV19
clone size: -
CDR3 DNA: TGTGCCAGTAGCAGACTAGCGGGCGCCCCCTACGAGCAGTACTTC
CDR3 protein: CASSRLAGAPYEQYF

D gene: TRBD1
CDR3 length: 15
J gene: TRBJ2-5
V gene: TRBV5-1
clone size: -
CDR3 DNA: TGCGCCAGCAGCCAGACAGGGGGCGCCCAAGAGACCCAGTACTTC
CDR3 protein: CASSQTGGAQETQYF

D gene: TRBD1
CDR3 length: 16
J gene: TRBJ1-4
V gene: TRBV19
clone size: -
CDR3 DNA: TGTGCCAGTAGACCCAGGGGGAAAACAACTAATGAAAAACTGTTTTTT
CDR3 protein: CASRPRGKTTNEKLFF

D gene: TRBD1
CDR3 length: 14
J gene: TRBJ1-5
V gene: TRBV27
clone size: -
CDR3 DNA: TGTGCCAGCAGGGGCACAGGGGGTCATCAGCCCCAGCATTTT
CDR3 protein: CASRGTGGHQPQHF

D gene: -
CDR3 length: 13
J gene: TRBJ2-5
V gene: TRBV15
clone size: -
CDR3 DNA: TGTGCCACCAGCAGAGATACCCAGGGGACCCAGTACTTC
CDR3 protein: CATSRDTQGTQYF

D gene: -
CDR3 length: 14
J gene: TRBJ1-5
V gene: TRBV28
clone size: -
CDR3 DNA: TGTGCCAGCAGTTTAGGAGATAGCAATCAGCCCCAGCATTTT
CDR3 protein: CASSLGDSNQPQHF

D gene: -
CDR3 length: 14
J gene: TRBJ2-3
V gene: TRBV5-4
clone size: -
CDR3 DNA: TGTGCCAGCAGCTTGCCGGGGAGTGCAGATACGCAGTATTTT
CDR3 protein: CASSLPGSADTQYF

D gene: TRBD1
CDR3 length: 14
J gene: TRBJ2-1
V gene: TRBV28
clone size: -
CDR3 DNA: TGTGCCAGCAGTCCCAGGACAGGGGGGGCTGAGCAGTTCTTC
CDR3 protein: CASSPRTGGAEQFF

D gene: -
CDR3 length: 12
J gene: TRBJ2-5
V gene: TRBV18
clone size: once
CDR3 DNA: TGTGCCAGCTCACCTAATCAAGAGACCCAGTACTTC
CDR3 protein: CASSPNQETQYF

D gene: -
CDR3 length: 14
J gene: TRBJ2-5
V gene: TRBV28
clone size: -
CDR3 DNA: TGTGCCAGCAGATCCTCCGGGGTCGGGGAGACCCAGTACTTC
CDR3 protein: CASRSSGVGETQYF

D gene: TRBD2
CDR3 length: 14
J gene: TRBJ2-5
V gene: TRBV7-9
clone size: -
CDR3 DNA: TGTGCCAGCAGCTTCACTAGCGGGAGAGAGACCCAGTACTTC
CDR3 protein: CASSFTSGRETQYF

D gene: -
CDR3 length: 13
J gene: TRBJ1-5
V gene: TRBV25-1
clone size: once
CDR3 DNA: TGTGCCAGCAGTCCGATAGGGGTTCAGCCCCAGCATTTT
CDR3 protein: CASSPIGVQPQHF

D gene: -
CDR3 length: 14
J gene: TRBJ1-4
V gene: TRBV2
clone size: -
CDR3 DNA: TGTGCCAGCAGGGTTCAGGGATTTAATGAAAAACTGTTTTTT
CDR3 protein: CASRVQGFNEKLFF

D gene: -
CDR3 length: 16
J gene: TRBJ2-4
V gene: TRBV18
clone size: -
CDR3 DNA: TGTGCCAGCTCAGTTGTGGGGCAGGTAGCCAAAAACATTCAGTACTTC
CDR3 protein: CASSVVGQVAKNIQYF

D gene: TRBD1
CDR3 length: 14
J gene: TRBJ2-7
V gene: TRBV7-9
clone size: -
CDR3 DNA: TGTGCCAGCAGCCCACAACAGGGGGCGGCCGAGCAGTACTTC
CDR3 protein: CASSPQQGAAEQYF

D gene: TRBD1
CDR3 length: 17
J gene: TRBJ1-1
V gene: TRBV28
clone size: -
CDR3 DNA: TGTGCCAGCAGCGCCGGGACAGGGAAATCGATGAACACTGAAGCTTTCTTT
CDR3 protein: CASSAGTGKSMNTEAFF

D gene: -
CDR3 length: 16
J gene: TRBJ1-4
V gene: TRBV18
clone size: -
CDR3 DNA: TGTGCCAGCTCACCCTCGGGGGAGAGGACTAATGAAAAACTGTTTTTT
CDR3 protein: CASSPSGERTNEKLFF

D gene: TRBD2
CDR3 length: 15
J gene: TRBJ2-2
V gene: TRBV19
clone size: -
CDR3 DNA: TGTGCCAGTAGCCCACTAGCGGATAACACCGGGGAGCTGTTTTTT
CDR3 protein: CASSPLADNTGELFF

D gene: TRBD1
CDR3 length: 15
J gene: TRBJ1-2
V gene: TRBV9
clone size: -
CDR3 DNA: TGTGCCAGCAGCGAGGGGACAGGTAGCTTATATGGCTACACCTTC
CDR3 protein: CASSEGTGSLYGYTF

D gene: -
CDR3 length: 14
J gene: TRBJ2-7
V gene: TRBV19
clone size: -
CDR3 DNA: TGTGCCAGTAGTAACCCCGGACGGGGGACCGAGCAGTACTTC
CDR3 protein: CASSNPGRGTEQYF

D gene: TRBD2
CDR3 length: 15
J gene: TRBJ2-3
V gene: TRBV5-1
clone size: -
CDR3 DNA: TGCGCCAGCAGCAGTAGCGGGAGGGAAAAAGATACGCAGTATTTT
CDR3 protein: CASSSSGREKDTQYF

D gene: TRBD2
CDR3 length: 16
J gene: TRBJ2-4
V gene: TRBV18
clone size: once
CDR3 DNA: TGTGCCAGCTCACCGCTAGCGGGAGCGGCCAAAAACATTCAGTACTTC
CDR3 protein: CASSPLAGAAKNIQYF

D gene: -
CDR3 length: 13
J gene: TRBJ2-7
V gene: TRBV15
clone size: -
CDR3 DNA: TGTGCCACCAGCAGAGGAGGCGTCGACGAGCAGTACTTC
CDR3 protein: CATSRGGVDEQYF

D gene: TRBD2
CDR3 length: 16
J gene: TRBJ2-3
V gene: TRBV9
clone size: -
CDR3 DNA: TGTGCCAGCAGCGTCGTTGCTAGCGGGTACACAGATACGCAGTATTTT
CDR3 protein: CASSVVASGYTDTQYF

D gene: TRBD2
CDR3 length: 17
J gene: TRBJ2-1
V gene: TRBV5-1
clone size: -
CDR3 DNA: TGCGCCAGCACCCAAGGACTAGCGGGAGGGCCGGGGAATGAGCAGTTCTTC
CDR3 protein: CASTQGLAGGPGNEQFF

D gene: -
CDR3 length: 13
J gene: TRBJ2-7
V gene: TRBV11-3
clone size: -
CDR3 DNA: TGTGCCAGCAGCTTATCCGGGGCCTACGAGCAGTACTTC
CDR3 protein: CASSLSGAYEQYF

D gene: -
CDR3 length: 13
J gene: TRBJ1-2
V gene: TRBV5-4
clone size: -
CDR3 DNA: TGTGCCAGCAGCTTGGACACTAACTATGGCTACACCTTC
CDR3 protein: CASSLDTNYGYTF

D gene: TRBD2
CDR3 length: 18
J gene: TRBJ2-7
V gene: TRBV3-1/TRBV3-2
clone size: -
CDR3 DNA: TGTGCCAGCAGCCAAGCCCCCCGACTAGCGGGAGTATCCTACGAGCAGTACTTC
CDR3 protein: CASSQAPRLAGVSYEQYF

D gene: -
CDR3 length: 15
J gene: TRBJ2-3
V gene: TRBV24-1
clone size: few
CDR3 DNA: TGTGCCACCAGTGATTTCGGCGGGAGCACAGATACGCAGTATTTT
CDR3 protein: CATSDFGGSTDTQYF

D gene: TRBD2
CDR3 length: 15
J gene: TRBJ2-3
V gene: TRBV6-5
clone size: -
CDR3 DNA: TGTGCCAGCAGACTTAGCGGGGCTAGCACAGATACGCAGTATTTT
CDR3 protein: CASRLSGASTDTQYF

D gene: TRBD1
CDR3 length: 13
J gene: TRBJ2-7
V gene: TRBV4-2
clone size: -
CDR3 DNA: TGTGCCAGCAGGTCTGGACAGGACTACGAGCAGTACTTC
CDR3 protein: CASRSGQDYEQYF

D gene: TRBD1
CDR3 length: 13
J gene: TRBJ2-7
V gene: TRBV29-1
clone size: -
CDR3 DNA: TGCAGCGTCCTTCCGACAGGGTCTTACGAGCAGTACTTC
CDR3 protein: CSVLPTGSYEQYF

D gene: -
CDR3 length: 16
J gene: TRBJ1-5
V gene: TRBV28
clone size: -
CDR3 DNA: TGTGCCAGCAGTCCCGAGCTACGTTCAAACGGGCAGCCCCAGCATTTT
CDR3 protein: CASSPELRSNGQPQHF

D gene: TRBD1
CDR3 length: 17
J gene: TRBJ1-6
V gene: TRBV3-1/TRBV3-2
clone size: -
CDR3 DNA: TGTGCCAGCAGCTCCGATACCGGGACAGGCTTTGAGTTACCCCTCCACTTT
CDR3 protein: CASSSDTGTGFELPLHF

D gene: TRBD2
CDR3 length: 17
J gene: TRBJ2-7
V gene: TRBV18
clone size: once
CDR3 DNA: TGTGCCAGCTCACCTTGGACTAGCGGGATCCCCTCCTACGAGCAGTACTTC
CDR3 protein: CASSPWTSGIPSYEQYF

D gene: TRBD2
CDR3 length: 16
J gene: TRBJ2-1
V gene: TRBV18
clone size: -
CDR3 DNA: TGTGCCAGCTCACCACCCAGCGGGAGTTCCTACAATGAGCAGTTCTTC
CDR3 protein: CASSPPSGSSYNEQFF

D gene: -
CDR3 length: 12
J gene: TRBJ2-3
V gene: TRBV28
clone size: -
CDR3 DNA: TGTGCCAGCAGTTCAGGTGCCTATACGCAGTATTTT
CDR3 protein: CASSSGAYTQYF

D gene: -
CDR3 length: 13
J gene: TRBJ2-2
V gene: TRBV12-5
clone size: -
CDR3 DNA: TGTGCTAGTGGCCCGGACTACACCGGGGAGCTGTTTTTT
CDR3 protein: CASGPDYTGELFF

D gene: TRBD2
CDR3 length: 17
J gene: TRBJ2-6
V gene: TRBV5-1
clone size: -
CDR3 DNA: TGCGCCAGCAGCTTAATAGCGGGAGGTTCCGGGGCCAACGTCCTGACTTTC
CDR3 protein: CASSLIAGGSGANVLTF

D gene: -
CDR3 length: 12
J gene: TRBJ1-2
V gene: TRBV5-1
clone size: -
CDR3 DNA: TGCGCCAGCAGCTTGGATCGGGTTGGCTACACCTTC
CDR3 protein: CASSLDRVGYTF

D gene: TRBD1
CDR3 length: 17
J gene: TRBJ1-2
V gene: TRBV9
clone size: -
CDR3 DNA: TGTGCCAGCAGCGAACAACCGGAGGGGACAGGGGCCTATGGCTACACCTTC
CDR3 protein: CASSEQPEGTGAYGYTF

D gene: -
CDR3 length: 16
J gene: TRBJ2-3
V gene: TRBV27
clone size: -
CDR3 DNA: TGTGCCAGCACGGACGGGGGTGTCAAGGGCACAGATACGCAGTATTTT
CDR3 protein: CASTDGGVKGTDTQYF

D gene: -
CDR3 length: 16
J gene: TRBJ2-1
V gene: TRBV18
clone size: -
CDR3 DNA: TGTGCCAGCTCACCACCACTTGCGGGGCTTATAAATGAGCAGTTCTTC
CDR3 protein: CASSPPLAGLINEQFF

D gene: -
CDR3 length: 16
J gene: TRBJ1-2
V gene: TRBV7-9
clone size: -
CDR3 DNA: TGTGCCAGCAGCTTAGCCCTCGGGGGGACTTTCAATGGCTACACCTTC
CDR3 protein: CASSLALGGTFNGYTF

D gene: -
CDR3 length: 15
J gene: TRBJ1-3
V gene: TRBV4-2
clone size: -
CDR3 DNA: TGTGCCAGCAGCCAAGATAAGGGAGGAGGAAACACCATATATTTT
CDR3 protein: CASSQDKGGGNTIYF

D gene: -
CDR3 length: 16
J gene: TRBJ1-2
V gene: TRBV6-5
clone size: -
CDR3 DNA: TGTGCCAGCAGTTACTCTTTATACGAGCGGAGCTATGGCTACACCTTC
CDR3 protein: CASSYSLYERSYGYTF

D gene: TRBD2
CDR3 length: 14
J gene: TRBJ2-5
V gene: TRBV20-1
clone size: -
CDR3 DNA: TGCAGTGCTAGTACTAGCGGGAGTTTGGAGACCCAGTACTTC
CDR3 protein: CSASTSGSLETQYF

D gene: TRBD2
CDR3 length: 15
J gene: TRBJ2-1
V gene: TRBV15
clone size: -
CDR3 DNA: TGTGCCACCAGCAGGGGACTAGCGGACTACAATGAGCAGTTCTTC
CDR3 protein: CATSRGLADYNEQFF

D gene: TRBD1
CDR3 length: 14
J gene: TRBJ2-7
V gene: TRBV2
clone size: -
CDR3 DNA: TGTGCCAGCAGTGTTAGGGACAGGGGCTACGAGCAGTACTTC
CDR3 protein: CASSVRDRGYEQYF

D gene: -
CDR3 length: 16
J gene: TRBJ2-1
V gene: TRBV5-3
clone size: -
CDR3 DNA: TGTGCCAGAAGCTTTGTGGCGGGTCAGGGACTCAATGAGCAGTTCTTC
CDR3 protein: CARSFVAGQGLNEQFF

D gene: TRBD2
CDR3 length: 15
J gene: TRBJ2-1
V gene: TRBV29-1
clone size: -
CDR3 DNA: TGCAGCGTGACGTCTAGCGGGAGGGGGTACAATGAGCAGTTCTTC
CDR3 protein: CSVTSSGRGYNEQFF